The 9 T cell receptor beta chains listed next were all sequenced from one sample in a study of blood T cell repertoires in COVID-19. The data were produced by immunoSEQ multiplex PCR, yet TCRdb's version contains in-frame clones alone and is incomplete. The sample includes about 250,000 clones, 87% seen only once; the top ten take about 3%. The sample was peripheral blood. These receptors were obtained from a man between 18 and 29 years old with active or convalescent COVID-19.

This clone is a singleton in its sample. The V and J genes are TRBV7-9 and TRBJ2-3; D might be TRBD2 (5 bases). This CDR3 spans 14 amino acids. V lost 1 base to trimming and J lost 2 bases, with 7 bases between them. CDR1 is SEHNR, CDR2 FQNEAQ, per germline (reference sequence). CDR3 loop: CASSLGGLTDTQYF. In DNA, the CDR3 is TGTGCCAGCAGCTTAGGCGGGCTCACAGATACGCAGTATTTT.

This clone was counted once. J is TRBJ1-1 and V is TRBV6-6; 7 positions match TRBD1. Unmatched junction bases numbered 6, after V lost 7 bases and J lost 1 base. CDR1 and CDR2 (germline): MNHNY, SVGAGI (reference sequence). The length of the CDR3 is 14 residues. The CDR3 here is CASIDRAGNTEAFF. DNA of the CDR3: TGTGCCAGCATCGACAGGGCGGGGAACACTGAAGCTTTCTTT.

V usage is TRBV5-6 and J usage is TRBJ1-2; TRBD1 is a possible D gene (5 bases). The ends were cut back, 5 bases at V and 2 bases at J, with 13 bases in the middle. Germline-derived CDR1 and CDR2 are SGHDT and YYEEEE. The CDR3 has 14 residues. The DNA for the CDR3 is TGTGCCAGCAGGCGGGACTCTCTCAACTATGGCTACACCTTC. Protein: CASRRDSLNYGYTF.

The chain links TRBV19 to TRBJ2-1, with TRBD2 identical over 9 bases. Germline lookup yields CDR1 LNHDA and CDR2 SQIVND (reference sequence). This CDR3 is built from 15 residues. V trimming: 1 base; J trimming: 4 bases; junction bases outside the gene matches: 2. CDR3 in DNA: TGTGCCAGTAGTATAGGACTAGCGGATTACAATGAGCAGTTCTTC. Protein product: CASSIGLADYNEQFF.

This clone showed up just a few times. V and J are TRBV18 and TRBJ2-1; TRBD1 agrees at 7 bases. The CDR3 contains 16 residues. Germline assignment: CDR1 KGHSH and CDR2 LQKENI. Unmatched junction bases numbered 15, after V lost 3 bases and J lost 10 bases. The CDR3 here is CASSPLPRGTDTEQFF. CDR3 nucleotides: TGTGCCAGCTCACCCCTCCCCCGTGGGACAGACACAGAGCAGTTCTTC.

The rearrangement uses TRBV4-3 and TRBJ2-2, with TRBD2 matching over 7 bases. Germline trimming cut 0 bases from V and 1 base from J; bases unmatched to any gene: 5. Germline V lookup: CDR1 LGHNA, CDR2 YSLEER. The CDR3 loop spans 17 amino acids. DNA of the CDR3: TGCGCCAGCAGCCAAGAGGGCGCGGGGGAGAACACCGGGGAGCTGTTTTTT. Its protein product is CASSQEGAGENTGELFF.

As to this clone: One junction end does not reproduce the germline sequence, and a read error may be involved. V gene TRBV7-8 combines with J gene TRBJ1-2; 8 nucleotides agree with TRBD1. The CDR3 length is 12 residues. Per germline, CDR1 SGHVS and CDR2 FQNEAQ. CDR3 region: CASSSDGSGQGF. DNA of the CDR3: TGTGCCAGCAGCTCCGACGGCTCCGGACAGGGATTC.

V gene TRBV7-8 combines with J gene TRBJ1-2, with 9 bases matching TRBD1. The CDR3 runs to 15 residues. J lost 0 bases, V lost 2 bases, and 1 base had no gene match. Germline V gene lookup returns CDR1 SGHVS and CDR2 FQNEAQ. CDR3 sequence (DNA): TGTGCCAGCAGCTTAAGGGACAGGGCTAACTATGGCTACACCTTC. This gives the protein CASSLRDRANYGYTF. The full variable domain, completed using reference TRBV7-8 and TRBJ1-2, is GAGVSQSPRYKVAKRGQDVALRCDPISGHVSLFWYQQALGQGPEFLTYFQNEAQLDKSGLPSDRFFAERPEGSVSTLKIQRTQQEDSAVYLCASSLRDRANYGYTFGSGTRLTVV.

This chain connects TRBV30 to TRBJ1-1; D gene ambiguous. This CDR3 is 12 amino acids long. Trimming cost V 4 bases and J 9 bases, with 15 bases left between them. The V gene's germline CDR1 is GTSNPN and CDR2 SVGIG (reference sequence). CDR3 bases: TGTGCCTGGAATCCTCGGGTGGGTAAAGCTTTCTTT. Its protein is CAWNPRVGKAFF.